These T cell receptor beta chains were read from a single sample in a study of T cells after yellow fever vaccination. TCRdb independently ran MiXCR on the 5' RACE reads; one entry per CDR3 protein. The sample includes fewer than 350,000 distinct CDR3 sequences, 3.5% to 4.5% of them seen just once. The material sequenced was PBMCs, taken 15 days after the yellow fever booster vaccination. The receptors were gathered from a man aged 18 to 29 who received the YFV17D yellow fever vaccine. The CDR3 runs from the conserved cysteine through the conserved F or W. The order of the fields is clone size, V gene, J gene, D gene, CDR3 DNA, CDR3 protein. A D gene is named only where the DNA matches it firmly. A row's size may be missing; if present it is once, few, many or a size class.

>NA|TRBV5-1|TRBJ2-2|TRBD1
TGCGCCAGCAGCATCGGACAGGGGGTCATGGCCGGGGAGCTGTTTTTT
CASSIGQGVMAGELFF
>NA|TRBV5-4|TRBJ2-7|TRBD1
TGTGCCAGCAGCTTGGGGGGACAGTGGCTCTACGAGCAGTACTTC
CASSLGGQWLYEQYF
>NA|TRBV5-4|TRBJ2-7|NA
TGTGCCAGCAGCTTGCCCATGTCCTACGAGCAGTACTTC
CASSLPMSYEQYF
>many|TRBV7-2|TRBJ1-6|TRBD1
TGTGCCAGCAGCCAACGGGACAGGGGAACCCTCCACTTT
CASSQRDRGTLHF
>many|TRBV6-5|TRBJ1-4|NA
TGTGCCAGCAGTCTAGGACTGGAAGAAAAACTGTTTTTT
CASSLGLEEKLFF
>few|TRBV7-6|TRBJ2-1|TRBD2
TGTGCCAGCAGCTTAGTTACTAGCGGGCTTTACAATGAGCAGTTCTTC
CASSLVTSGLYNEQFF
>NA|TRBV7-2|TRBJ2-5|NA
TGTGCCAGCAGCTTAGAAGGGATCCAGTACTTC
CASSLEGIQYF
>few|TRBV7-2|TRBJ1-2|TRBD1
TGTGCCAGCAGCATTGACAGGGGGGATGGCTACACCTTC
CASSIDRGDGYTF
>many|TRBV7-9|TRBJ2-7|NA
TGTGCCAGCAGCTCCACCGACAAGGGCCAGGGGCTCCTCGAGCAGTACTTC
CASSSTDKGQGLLEQYF
>many|TRBV7-3|TRBJ2-3|NA
TGTGCCAGCAGCCCCCTCGGGGGCCTCCCAGATACGCAGTATTTT
CASSPLGGLPDTQYF
>many|TRBV5-1|TRBJ1-1|NA
TGCGCCAGCAGCTTGGAGTCAGGGCCGAACACTGAAGCTTTCTTT
CASSLESGPNTEAFF
>many|TRBV20-1|TRBJ1-4|NA
TGCAGTGCCCCTACCCGGCAATCGGAAAAACTGTTTTTT
CSAPTRQSEKLFF
>few|TRBV7-2|TRBJ2-5|NA
TGTGCCAGCAGCCCCCTTACAGGCAACCAAGAGACCCAGTACTTC
CASSPLTGNQETQYF
>few|TRBV15|TRBJ1-6|NA
TGTGCCACCTCGGCTCTCATGGGGTCACCCCTCCACTTT
CATSALMGSPLHF
>NA|TRBV7-9|TRBJ1-4|NA
TGTGCCAGCAGCTTAGCGGCGGACCCGTTAAATGAAAAACTGTTTTTT
CASSLAADPLNEKLFF
>few|TRBV5-6|TRBJ1-6|NA
TGTGCCAGCAGCTTGGAAAGGGGGGTATCACCCCTCCACTTT
CASSLERGVSPLHF
>many|TRBV7-2|TRBJ2-7|TRBD1
TGTGCCAGCAGCACCGGACAGGGGACCGAGCAGTACTTC
CASSTGQGTEQYF
>many|TRBV4-3|TRBJ2-3|NA
TGCGCCAGCAGCCAAGCTGCGGGGAGCACAGATACGCAGTATTTT
CASSQAAGSTDTQYF